In this sample, the clone carrying this T cell receptor (beta chain) turned up a few times. MiXCR was run by TCRdb on the RT-PCR reads, yielding one entry per CDR3 protein. The data contain about 680,000 distinct CDR3 sequences, 12% to 15% of them seen just once; the ten biggest clones take up about 3.9%. Trimming at V came to 4 bases and at J to 6 bases, leaving 2 bases not matched to a gene. This CDR3 spans 14 amino acids. Germline-derived CDR1 and CDR2 are SGHVS and FNYEAQ. The TCR originated in a female donor in good health, serving as a healthy control. The sample comprised memory CD4+ T cells from blood. The chain carries TRBV7-6 and TRBJ2-7, with TRBD2 matching over 14 bases. The CDR3 reads CASSSGLAGVEQYF. CDR3 sequence (DNA): TGTGCCAGCAGCTCGGGACTAGCGGGAGTCGAGCAGTACTTC.